This T cell receptor (beta chain) originates from a study of OX40 agonist ivuxolimab in advanced cancers. Regarding the study in general: The costimulatory receptor OX40 (CD134) was targeted by ivuxolimab, a fully human IgG2 agonistic monoclonal antibody. Intravenous ivuxolimab was administered to patients every 2 weeks at six dose levels: 0.01, 0.1, 0.3, 1.5, 3 and 10 mg/kg. Among the approximately 50 dose-escalation patients, some 19 had hepatocellular carcinoma, 15 or so melanoma, 9 renal cell carcinoma and 9 head and neck cancer. In the dose-escalation cohort, 82.7% of patients were male, and the mean age was approximately 64 years, with a range of roughly 20 to 85. Prior anti-PD-1, anti-PD-L1 or anti-CTLA-4 therapy was permitted, and checkpoint inhibitors had been received by under 50% of dose-escalation patients. Three dose-escalation patients achieved partial responses, one with hepatocellular carcinoma and two with cutaneous melanoma. Peripheral TCRbeta sequencing aimed to test whether ivuxolimab altered TCR sequence diversity and caused clonal T-cell expansion. The paper describes the monotherapy dose-escalation part (N of about 54 patients) of the phase I trial of ivuxolimab. Study-level results and caveats: Which antigens the clonally expanded peripheral T cells were specific for was not determined. After ivuxolimab, expanded clones were on average more numerous among CD8+ T cells than among CD4+ T cells. Low levels of normalized T-cell clonal expansion were also shown by some nonresponding patients. Partial responders in the 0.1-3.0 mg/kg groups had among the lowest normalized peripheral clonal expansion, especially among CD8+ T cells. At doses of 0.1 to 3.0 mg/kg, clonal expansion of both CD4+ and CD8+ blood T cells was observed from baseline to week 6.

Patients with a history of autoimmune disease or receiving systemic immunosuppression were excluded from the trial. In every dose cohort, peripheral blood was drawn for TCR sequencing at baseline, cycle 4 day 1, and cycle 7 day 1. The samples were taken from a phase I, first-in-human, multicenter, open-label dose-escalation trial of ivuxolimab. Adults with locally advanced or metastatic melanoma, renal cell carcinoma, hepatocellular carcinoma or head and neck squamous cell carcinoma were enrolled in the trial. Before TCR sequencing, CD4+ T cells and CD8+ T cells from peripheral blood were sorted into separate populations. Genomic DNA was extracted from sorted cells for sequencing of the TCRbeta CDR3 region. The immunoSEQ Assay was used for sequencing of TCRbeta CDR3 regions. TCRdb provides this immuneACCESS table in a form limited to in-frame rearrangements. Some clones are lacking; in checked studies, under half of them reflect an unresolved V gene, and why the rest are absent is not known. This sample has roughly 40,000 clones in its table, and approximately 82% of those were observed once. The ten biggest clones cover around 1.9% of the sample.

CDR1 and CDR2 (MNHEY, SVGAGI) derive from the germline V gene. Counted from cysteine to phenylalanine, this CDR3 has 14 amino acids. The kept DNA is CDR3 alone, 42 bases in frame from the first base. Relative to germline, V is 9 bases shorter and J is 4 bases shorter, with 18 bases between their ends. Points on this clone: No cognate antigen has been identified for it. Base-call qualities are not available, and no considerably larger clone is one nucleotide away. Other DNA sequences within the sample encode an identical CDR3.

The receptor was isolated from an adult with an advanced solid tumor such as melanoma, head and neck, liver or kidney cancer. The sequencing here drew on CD4+ or CD8+ T cells sorted from blood, taken in a trial of the OX40 agonist ivuxolimab. Recombination joined TRBV6-5 with TRBJ1-1; 5 matching bases give a weak D call of TRBD1. Here is the DNA: TGTGCCAGTGGCCCCGGGGGAAGGATCACTGAAGCTTTCTTT. Its protein reads: CASGPGGRITEAFF.